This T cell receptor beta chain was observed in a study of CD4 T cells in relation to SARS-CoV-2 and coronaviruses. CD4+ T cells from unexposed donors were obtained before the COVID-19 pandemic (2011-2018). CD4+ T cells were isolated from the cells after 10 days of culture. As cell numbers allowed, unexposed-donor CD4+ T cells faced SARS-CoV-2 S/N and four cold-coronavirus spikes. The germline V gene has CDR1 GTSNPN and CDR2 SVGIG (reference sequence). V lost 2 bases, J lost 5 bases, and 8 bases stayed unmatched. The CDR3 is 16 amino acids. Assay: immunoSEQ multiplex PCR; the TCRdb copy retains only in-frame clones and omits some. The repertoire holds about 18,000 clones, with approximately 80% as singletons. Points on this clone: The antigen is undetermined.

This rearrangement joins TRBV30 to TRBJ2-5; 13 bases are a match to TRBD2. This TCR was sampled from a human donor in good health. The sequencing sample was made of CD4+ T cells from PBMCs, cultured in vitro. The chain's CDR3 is CAWSSGLAGLRETQYF. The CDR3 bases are TGTGCCTGGAGTTCGGGACTAGCGGGATTGAGGGAGACCCAGTACTTC.